The sequence of this T cell receptor beta chain was determined in a study of cytomegalovirus exposure and HLA in healthy donors. CDR3 length: 15 amino acids. The V gene's germline CDR1 is SGHRS and CDR2 YFSETQ. V was pared by 2 bases and J by 5 bases, with 13 bases between. The primer mix had 60 Vbeta and 13 Jbeta primers. Assay used: immunoSEQ multiplex PCR; TCRdb lists only in-frame clones, some missing. The sample lists 120,000 to 150,000 clones; roughly 80% were seen once. Sequences were obtained from PBMCs. The chain carries TRBV5-1 and TRBJ1-4, with D possibly TRBD1 on 6 matching bases. The source of this sequence is a middle-aged man in good health and CMV-seropositive. CDR3 DNA: TGCGCCAGCAGCTTTACGGACAGTACCAATGAAAAACTGTTTTTT. This encodes CASSFTDSTNEKLFF.